The rows below give T cell receptor beta chains drawn from one sample of a study of T-cell reconstitution after alpha-beta-depleted transplantation in children. TCRdb reprocessed the PCR reads with MiXCR, giving one entry per CDR3 protein. The table has some 490,000 distinct CDR3 sequences, roughly an eighth seen once. The sample in question was PBMCs from the stem cell graft donor, obtained from the stem cell graft. The receptors derive from a human donor who donated a stem cell graft to a child with combined immunodeficiency. The CDR3 runs from the conserved cysteine through the conserved F or W. Each record gives: J gene, V gene, clone size, CDR3 protein. Rows may omit the clone size; those that give it use once, few, many or a size class.

TRBJ1-5 TRBV20-1 . CSARDRQGPGPQHF
TRBJ1-6 TRBV20-1 few CSATRGDTNSPLHF
TRBJ2-5 TRBV12-3/TRBV12-4 few CASSLWSSKRETQYF
TRBJ2-5 TRBV12-3/TRBV12-4 . CASSRPPLWAGIQETQYF
TRBJ1-2 TRBV28 many CASNRQGQGGYTF
TRBJ2-3 TRBV19 few CASSIVRGGPDTQYF
TRBJ2-7 TRBV14 few CASSVLGGLEQYF
TRBJ2-1 TRBV7-8 . CASSPDWGRF
TRBJ1-3 TRBV5-1 few CASSSGQGGDTIYF
TRBJ2-5 TRBV20-1 . CSARDWGKETQYF
TRBJ1-3 TRBV7-2 . CASSLNPRSQSTIYF
TRBJ2-1 TRBV7-2 many CASRTGTSGWEEQFF
TRBJ2-3 TRBV7-6 few CASSPPGRASTDTQYF
TRBJ2-7 TRBV7-3 . CASSLTGPLLPSEQYF
TRBJ2-2 TRBV24-1 few CATSGQVRFANTGELFF
TRBJ2-5 TRBV7-2 few CASSTPQVLEQETQYF
TRBJ2-3 TRBV27 few CASSLVQGFGDTQYF
TRBJ2-5 TRBV10-3 many CAIRDSGAGETQYF
TRBJ2-5 TRBV12-3/TRBV12-4 many CASRKDRAHQETQYF
TRBJ1-1 TRBV2 . CASREDRANTEAFF
TRBJ2-7 TRBV5-1 . CASSARTRRHEQYF
TRBJ2-7 TRBV20-1 few CSARDRDSLEQYF
TRBJ2-1 TRBV3-1 few CASSPSGGAFNEQFF
TRBJ2-1 TRBV11-2 many CASSRIGGTYNEQFF
TRBJ2-7 TRBV19 . CATRSQGTSSYEQYF
TRBJ2-5 TRBV11-2 many CASSLGRTGETQYF
TRBJ2-5 TRBV5-1 many CASSFQGIQETQYF
TRBJ2-1 TRBV12-3/TRBV12-4 few CASSLNHLSSYNEQFF
TRBJ1-1 TRBV6-2/TRBV6-3 . CASSYWDVDTEAFF
TRBJ2-3 TRBV7-9 . CASSARGGAETDTQYF
TRBJ2-1 TRBV27 few CASSYLPTGTFPNEQFF
TRBJ2-1 TRBV7-6 . CASSFPYREQFF
TRBJ2-1 TRBV29-1 . CSVKTGLGNEQFF
TRBJ1-5 TRBV24-1 many CATSGQSNQPQHF
TRBJ2-1 TRBV11-2 . CASSFQVSSYNEQFF
TRBJ2-1 TRBV21-1 many CASSPRVREVINEQFF
TRBJ1-1 TRBV30 . CAWFDRGLGNTEAFF
TRBJ1-2 TRBV6-1 few CASKGAGSYPLYGYTF
TRBJ2-5 TRBV7-9 few CASSPILAPGETQYF
TRBJ2-2 TRBV13 many CASSLGTTSVDTGELFF
TRBJ1-2 TRBV25-1 few CASSPAGGHYGYTF
TRBJ2-1 TRBV12-3/TRBV12-4 many CASSAGTLREQFF
TRBJ2-1 TRBV4-2 . CASSQDRVPGLYNEQFF
TRBJ2-5 TRBV2 many CASSAGTSGQETQYF
TRBJ2-7 TRBV5-1 many CASSPLIRLAGSYEQYF
TRBJ1-2 TRBV6-1 once CASSLGQNYYGYTF
TRBJ2-7 TRBV5-6 many CASSTTGTYEQYF
TRBJ2-7 TRBV20-1 many CSARGEGSEQYF
TRBJ2-7 TRBV12-3/TRBV12-4 few CASRLAGGSYEQYF
TRBJ2-7 TRBV2 few CASSDSVSQREQYF
TRBJ1-2 TRBV29-1 few CSARGNNYGYTF
TRBJ2-5 TRBV2 few CASSEGPEGTQYF
TRBJ1-4 TRBV5-1 many CASSLESGQKLFF
TRBJ2-7 TRBV12-3/TRBV12-4 . CASSTHLILGDYEQYF
TRBJ2-4 TRBV12-3/TRBV12-4 few CASSLRQAKNIQYF
TRBJ1-2 TRBV20-1 few CSARPDGSLGYTF
TRBJ2-7 TRBV20-1 many CSASLGQGWGSYEQYF
TRBJ2-4 TRBV5-5 many CASIDLGETDLAKNIQYF
TRBJ2-7 TRBV7-2 few CASSLSSGGFHEQYF